This entry lists 7 T cell receptor beta chains sequenced from one sample in a study of immune evolution from preneoplasia to lung adenocarcinoma. This table comes from immunoSEQ multiplex PCR, and its TCRdb copy is limited to in-frame clones, with some not included. The table has more than 3,000 clones, roughly four fifths seen once. The sample was FFPE adjacent normal lung tissue. The source of these receptors is a person aged 35 to 50 with lung adenocarcinoma.

This sequence joins TRBV9 and TRBJ2-1, with D possibly matching TRBD2 (6 bases). Trimming took 4 bases from V and 2 from J, leaving 13 bases between them. The V gene's germline CDR1 is SGDLS and CDR2 YYNGEE. CDR3 length: 15 residues. CDR3 sequence: CASSPRDWAYNEQFF. CDR3 in DNA: TGTGCCAGCAGCCCGCGGGACTGGGCCTACAATGAGCAGTTCTTC.

This chain connects TRBV11-2 to TRBJ2-5, with 10 nucleotides matching TRBD2. Germline trimming cut 3 bases from V and 1 base from J; bases unmatched to any gene: 11. CDR1 and CDR2 from the germline V gene are SGHAT and FQNNGV. This CDR3 is built from 18 residues. CDR3: CASSFGAGLAVSQETQYF. CDR3 DNA: TGTGCCAGCAGCTTCGGGGCCGGACTAGCGGTATCCCAAGAGACCCAGTACTTC. Using reference TRBV11-2 and TRBJ2-5 for the parts outside the CDR3, the full variable domain is EAGVAQSPRYKIIEKRQSVAFWCNPISGHATLYWYQQILGQGPKLLIQFQNNGVVDDSQLPKDRFSAERLKGVDSTLKIQPAKLEDSAVYLCASSFGAGLAVSQETQYFGPGTRLLVL.

This chain joins TRBV7-2 and TRBJ2-5, with D perhaps TRBD2 (5 bases). This CDR3 region has 15 residues. Germline assignment: CDR1 SGHTA and CDR2 FQGNSA. V was pared by 5 bases and J by 3 bases, with 16 bases between. The CDR3, as DNA: TGTGCCAGCAGCCTGACTTTTAGTAGCGAAGAGACCCAGTACTTC. This translates into CASSLTFSSEETQYF.

The V gene is TRBV20-1, the J gene TRBJ1-3; D is unresolved. The germline V and J ends were trimmed by 6 bases and 4 bases, with 7 bases remaining between them. Germline CDR1 DFQATT, CDR2 SNEGSKA (reference sequence). CDR3 length: 11 amino acids. CDR3 nucleotide sequence: TGCAGTGCGGTGGAGGGAAACACCATATATTTT. Its protein product is CSAVEGNTIYF.

The rearrangement uses TRBV20-1 and TRBJ2-7; no definite D call. The ends were cut back, 2 bases at V and 2 bases at J, with 4 bases in the middle. Germline V gene data show CDR1 as DFQATT and CDR2 as SNEGSKA (reference sequence). This CDR3 contains 11 residues. CDR3 residues: CSARLAYEQYF. DNA of the CDR3: TGCAGTGCTAGACTTGCCTACGAGCAGTACTTC.

CDR3 DNA: TGTGCCACCTCGACAGGGGCGGACACCGGGGAGCTGTTTTTT. Protein product: CATSTGADTGELFF. The J gene is TRBJ2-2, the V gene TRBV6-1, with 8 bases lining up with TRBD1. The CDR3 length is 14 residues. Germline-derived CDR1 and CDR2 are MNHNS and SASEGT. The J segment lost 3 bases and the V segment lost 10 bases, leaving 7 bases of the junction unmatched.

V and J are TRBV2 and TRBJ2-5; the D call may be TRBD1 or TRBD2 (7 bases each). This CDR3 region has 14 residues. Germline-derived CDR1 and CDR2 are SNHLY and FYNNEI. The V gene lost 3 bases and the J gene lost 5 bases, with 13 bases spanning the gap. The CDR3 sequence is CASSDRGGGETQYF. CDR3 sequence (DNA): TGTGCCAGCAGTGACAGGGGGGGCGGGGAGACCCAGTACTTC.